The rows below give T cell receptor beta chains drawn from one sample of a study of blood T cell repertoires in COVID-19. Produced via immunoSEQ multiplex PCR; TCRdb's table is partial and in-frame only. The sample records roughly 250,000 clones, under 95% being singletons. The sequenced sample consisted of PBMCs or T cells enriched from blood (not recorded which). The source is a woman aged 40 to 55 with acute COVID-19. Each CDR3 is given with its conserved first and last residue. The D gene is left open where the match is weak. Size tells how often a clone was seen (once, few, many) or the class of an expanded clone, and some rows leave it out.

TGTGCCAGCAGACCGGGACAGGGGATATCCTACAATGAGCAGTTCTTC	CASRPGQGISYNEQFF	TRBV25-1	TRBJ2-1	TRBD1	.
TGTGCCAGCAGCTCCGGGACAGGGAGTGGCTACACCTTC	CASSSGTGSGYTF	TRBV11-2	TRBJ1-2	TRBD1	.
TGTGCCAGCAGCGAGACAGGGACCGGGATTTATAGCAATCAGCCCCAGCATTTT	CASSETGTGIYSNQPQHF	TRBV27	TRBJ1-5	TRBD1	.
TGTGCCAGCAGTTCGCTAACCCCGGGACAGGGGCTGGATACGCAGTATTTT	CASSSLTPGQGLDTQYF	TRBV27	TRBJ2-3	TRBD1	.
TGTGCCAGCAGACTAGCGGGGCATACAGATACGCAGTATTTT	CASRLAGHTDTQYF	TRBV6-5	TRBJ2-3	TRBD2	.
TGTGCCAGCAGCTTAACGAGCACGGGCACAGATACGCAGTATTTT	CASSLTSTGTDTQYF	TRBV11-2	TRBJ2-3	.	.
TGTGCCAGCAGCTTGGAGACTAGCCCTCGACATGAGCAGTTCTTC	CASSLETSPRHEQFF	TRBV7-8	TRBJ2-1	TRBD2	.
TGTGCCAGTAGTAGGTTTGGAGGACAGGGCTACGAGCAGTACTTC	CASSRFGGQGYEQYF	TRBV19	TRBJ2-7	TRBD1	.
TGCGCCAGCAGCTTGTCGGGCACCGGGGAGCTGTTTTTT	CASSLSGTGELFF	TRBV5-1	TRBJ2-2	.	once
TGTGCCAGTAGTACCGGGGGGACCCCGGATGAAAAACTGTTTTTT	CASSTGGTPDEKLFF	TRBV19	TRBJ1-4	.	.
TGTGCCAGTAGTATCGCCTACAATGAGCAGTTCTTC	CASSIAYNEQFF	TRBV19	TRBJ2-1	.	.
TGTGCCAGCCGGCGGCTAGCGGGAGGAACGAACACCGGGGAGCTGTTTTTT	CASRRLAGGTNTGELFF	TRBV27	TRBJ2-2	TRBD2	.
TGTGCCAGCGGGTCATTAGCGGGGGGGCTTTACAATGAGCAGTTCTTC	CASGSLAGGLYNEQFF	TRBV5-4	TRBJ2-1	TRBD2	.
TGTGCCAGTAGTGCGACAGGGGTGCAGCCCCAGCATTTT	CASSATGVQPQHF	TRBV19	TRBJ1-5	TRBD1	.
TGTGCCAGCAGCCAACTAGCGGGGGACCTCACAGATACGCAGTATTTT	CASSQLAGDLTDTQYF	TRBV14	TRBJ2-3	TRBD2	.
TGTGCCTGGAGTGACCCCGCGGGCAGATACGAAGCTTTCTTT	CAWSDPAGRYEAFF	TRBV30	TRBJ1-1	.	.
TGTGCCAGCAGGCCGGGGGGGGCCGGGACAGATACGCAGTATTTT	CASRPGGAGTDTQYF	TRBV7-2	TRBJ2-3	TRBD2	.
TGTGCCAGCAGCTTAGCGCTCCCGGATGAGCAGTTCTTC	CASSLALPDEQFF	TRBV11-1	TRBJ2-1	.	.
TGCGCCAGCAGCCAAGAAGAGGGGGCCCCCGATACGCAGTATTTT	CASSQEEGAPDTQYF	TRBV4-1	TRBJ2-3	TRBD1	.
TGTGCCAGCAGTGCTAGGACAGGGGGCAGTGGCTACACCTTC	CASSARTGGSGYTF	TRBV2	TRBJ1-2	TRBD1	.
TGCGCCAGCAGCTGGGACAGCGTTTCCTATGGCTACACCTTC	CASSWDSVSYGYTF	TRBV5-1	TRBJ1-2	TRBD1	.
TGTGCCTGGAGCCCAGGCAATCAGCCCCAGCATTTT	CAWSPGNQPQHF	TRBV30	TRBJ1-5	.	.
TGTGCCAGCAGTTTTTCTCAGAACTACGAGCAGTACTTC	CASSFSQNYEQYF	TRBV12-3/TRBV12-4	TRBJ2-7	.	.
TGTGCCTGGAGTGTCAGGGTGAACACTGAAGCTTTCTTT	CAWSVRVNTEAFF	TRBV30	TRBJ1-1	.	.
TGTGCCAGCAGCCAAGTCGGGGGAAACCGGGACAGGAACTATGGCTACACCTTC	CASSQVGGNRDRNYGYTF	TRBV4-2	TRBJ1-2	TRBD1	.
TGTGCCAGACCGTCTAGGAGGCGGCGCCAAGAGACCCAGTACTTC	CARPSRRRRQETQYF	TRBV5-3	TRBJ2-5	.	once
TGTGCCAGCAGCTTAGGTTCCCTAGAGGCCTACGAGCAGTACTTC	CASSLGSLEAYEQYF	TRBV7-6	TRBJ2-7	.	.
TGTGCCTGGAGTGTAGGGACAGGGGGATCACCCCTCCACTTT	CAWSVGTGGSPLHF	TRBV30	TRBJ1-6	TRBD1	once
TGTGCCAGCAGTGAAAGGGACAGAAATAGCAATCAGCCCCAGCATTTT	CASSERDRNSNQPQHF	TRBV6-1	TRBJ1-5	TRBD1	.
TGTGCCAGCAGTCCAACGGGACAGGGGGTAGACGAAAAACTGTTTTTT	CASSPTGQGVDEKLFF	TRBV28	TRBJ1-4	TRBD1	.
TGTGCCAGCGGCTTATCGCCTTTGGAGGGCCCTGGGGAGCTGTTTTTT	CASGLSPLEGPGELFF	TRBV11-2	TRBJ2-2	.	.
TGCAGCGTTCAGACAGGGGGGAACTATGGCTACACCTTC	CSVQTGGNYGYTF	TRBV29-1	TRBJ1-2	TRBD1	few
TGTGCCAGCAGCGAAGGATCCCGGGACGGGGGTAGAGAAAAACTGTTTTTT	CASSEGSRDGGREKLFF	TRBV9	TRBJ1-4	.	.
TGTGCCAGCACAAACCCGAGGGGGCTCGTCTATGGCTACACCTTC	CASTNPRGLVYGYTF	TRBV7-9	TRBJ1-2	TRBD1	.
TGTGCCAGCAGGCAGACAGGGGGAAACACCATATATTTT	CASRQTGGNTIYF	TRBV28	TRBJ1-3	TRBD1	.
TGTGCCAGCAGCTTGGGGGCTTGGAATGAGCAGTTCTTC	CASSLGAWNEQFF	TRBV5-4	TRBJ2-1	.	.
TGTGCCAGCAGCCCGGACTACAGCGGGGGGGAGGGTGAGCAGTTCTTC	CASSPDYSGGEGEQFF	TRBV11-3	TRBJ2-1	TRBD2	.
TGTGCCATCAGGACTAGCGGGAGAGGCGAGCAGTACTTC	CAIRTSGRGEQYF	TRBV10-3	TRBJ2-7	TRBD2	.
TGTGCCAGTCGGGCTATTCGGGGGTTAAACTATGGCTACACCTTC	CASRAIRGLNYGYTF	TRBV19	TRBJ1-2	.	.
TGTGCCAGCAGTTCGGGAGATCAGCCCCAGCATTTT	CASSSGDQPQHF	TRBV28	TRBJ1-5	.	.
TGTGCCAGCAGCTTTTTTACGACAGGCCGGGGTACGCAGTATTTT	CASSFFTTGRGTQYF	TRBV11-1	TRBJ2-3	.	.
TGCGCCAGCAGCCAAGAGGTGATGTCCCCCCGGGGGAGTACGCAGTATTTT	CASSQEVMSPRGSTQYF	TRBV4-3	TRBJ2-3	.	.
TGTGCCAGCACCCTGACAGGATTCAACACTGAAGCTTTCTTT	CASTLTGFNTEAFF	TRBV11-2	TRBJ1-1	.	.
TGTGCCACCAGTTTAGCTAACTATGGCTACACCTTC	CATSLANYGYTF	TRBV24-1	TRBJ1-2	.	.
TGTGCCAGCAGACTGAGCGGGAGCCAAACCGGGGAGCTGTTTTTT	CASRLSGSQTGELFF	TRBV2	TRBJ2-2	TRBD2	.
TGTGCCAGCAGTGAAGGCAAAGGAGGCAATCAGCCCCAGCATTTT	CASSEGKGGNQPQHF	TRBV2	TRBJ1-5	.	.
TGCGCCAGCAGCTTGGGGACAGCTAATGAAAAACTGTTTTTT	CASSLGTANEKLFF	TRBV5-1	TRBJ1-4	.	.
TGTGCCACCTCCGGGACTAGCGGGGGGGGAGGCGTGAAGACCCAGTACTTC	CATSGTSGGGGVKTQYF	TRBV28	TRBJ2-5	TRBD2	.
TGCGCCAGCAGCCGCAACAGGGAAATGAACACTGAAGCTTTCTTT	CASSRNREMNTEAFF	TRBV5-1	TRBJ1-1	.	.
TGTGCCAGCAGTTCCTCAGGACAGGGATCCAATCAGCCCCAGCATTTT	CASSSSGQGSNQPQHF	TRBV28	TRBJ1-5	TRBD1	few
TGCGCCAGCAGTCAATCGAGGGTAAGCACAGATACGCAGTATTTT	CASSQSRVSTDTQYF	TRBV23-1	TRBJ2-3	.	.
TGTGCCACCAGTGGAAGCAGGGGACAGCCCCAGCATTTT	CATSGSRGQPQHF	TRBV24-1	TRBJ1-5	.	once
TGTGCCAGCAGCTCACAATCAGGCCCGCAGTATTTT	CASSSQSGPQYF	TRBV3-1/TRBV3-2	TRBJ2-3	.	.
TGTGCCAGCAGCTTGGACTGGACTAGCGGGACCTACGAGCAGTACTTC	CASSLDWTSGTYEQYF	TRBV5-5	TRBJ2-7	TRBD2	once
TGTGCCAGTAGTACGCGGGGGCGCGGGAACAATGAGCAGTTCTTC	CASSTRGRGNNEQFF	TRBV19	TRBJ2-1	.	many